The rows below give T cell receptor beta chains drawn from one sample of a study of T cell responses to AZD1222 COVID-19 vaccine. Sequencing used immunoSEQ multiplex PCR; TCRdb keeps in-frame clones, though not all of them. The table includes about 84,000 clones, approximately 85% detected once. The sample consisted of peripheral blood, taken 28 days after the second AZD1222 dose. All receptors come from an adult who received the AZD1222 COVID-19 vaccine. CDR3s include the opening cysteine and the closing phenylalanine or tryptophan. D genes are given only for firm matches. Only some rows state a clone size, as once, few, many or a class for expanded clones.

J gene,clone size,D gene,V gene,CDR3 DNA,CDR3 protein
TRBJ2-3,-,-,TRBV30,TGTGCCTGGAGCTCTAGCACAGATACGCAGTATTTT,CAWSSSTDTQYF
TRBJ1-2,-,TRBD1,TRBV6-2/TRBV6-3,TGTGCCAGCAGTCGGACAGGGAAAAGTGGCTACACCTTC,CASSRTGKSGYTF
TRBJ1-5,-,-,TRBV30,TGTGCCTGGAGTGGGGGGCAGGACAATCAGCCCCAGCATTTT,CAWSGGQDNQPQHF
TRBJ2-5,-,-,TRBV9,TGTGCCAGCAGCCCCACGAGGGGAGGAGAGACCCAGTACTTC,CASSPTRGGETQYF
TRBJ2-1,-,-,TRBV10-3,TGTGCCATCAGTGAGTCGACAGGTTTAGGTAATGAGCAGTTCTTC,CAISESTGLGNEQFF
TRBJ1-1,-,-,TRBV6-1,TGTGCCAGCAGTGGACGTCACTTCCAAGGACAGACAGAAGCTTTCTTT,CASSGRHFQGQTEAFF
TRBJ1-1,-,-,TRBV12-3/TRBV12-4,TGTGCCAGCAGGTGGACAGCTAACACTGAAGCTTTCTTT,CASRWTANTEAFF
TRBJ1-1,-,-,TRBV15,TGTGCCACCAGCAGGTTATATGGCACTGAAGCTTTCTTT,CATSRLYGTEAFF
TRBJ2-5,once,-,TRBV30,TGTGCCTGGAGTGGACTAGATGCAGAGACCCAGTACTTC,CAWSGLDAETQYF
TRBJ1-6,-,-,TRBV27,TGTGCCAGCAGTTTATCAGCCTATTCACCCCTCCACTTT,CASSLSAYSPLHF
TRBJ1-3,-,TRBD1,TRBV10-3,TGTGCCATCAGTGAGGAGACAGGGTATGCCTCTGGAAACACCATATATTTT,CAISEETGYASGNTIYF
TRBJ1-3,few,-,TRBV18,TGTGCCAGCTCATCCGAAGACAGGACCATCGGAAACACCATATATTTT,CASSSEDRTIGNTIYF
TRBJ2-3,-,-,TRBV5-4,TGTGCCAGCAGCTTGGGGAGTTGGGGGGTCGGGTTAAATACGCAGTATTTT,CASSLGSWGVGLNTQYF
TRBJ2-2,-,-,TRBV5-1,TGCGCCAGCAGGCACTATGAAACCGGGGAGCTGTTTTTT,CASRHYETGELFF
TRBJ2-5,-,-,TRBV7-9,TGTGCCAGCAGCCAGGGGGGATTGAGAGAGACCCAGTACTTC,CASSQGGLRETQYF
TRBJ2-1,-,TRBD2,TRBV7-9,TGTGCCAGCAGGGATGCGGGGGGGCTGGGTGAGCAGTTCTTC,CASRDAGGLGEQFF
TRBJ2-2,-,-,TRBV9,TGTGCCAGCAGCGAAGGCGCGAACACCGGGGAGCTGTTTTTT,CASSEGANTGELFF
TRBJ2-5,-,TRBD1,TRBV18,TGTGCCAGCTCACCCTACAGGGGTAGGGAGACCCAGTACTTC,CASSPYRGRETQYF
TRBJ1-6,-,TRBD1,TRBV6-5,TGTGCCAGCAGTTACTTCTTCGACAGGGAGGACTCACCCCTCCACTTT,CASSYFFDREDSPLHF
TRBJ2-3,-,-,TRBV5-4,TGTGCCAGCAGCTTGTTGTCGGGGGTAGGCACAGATACGCAGTATTTT,CASSLLSGVGTDTQYF
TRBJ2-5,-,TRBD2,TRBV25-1,TGTGCCAGCAGTGAAAGCGGGGGGCTTCGGGAGACCCAGTACTTC,CASSESGGLRETQYF
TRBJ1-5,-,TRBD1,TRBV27,TGTGCCAGCAGGCCGGGACAGGGGGTTTTTAGCAATCAGCCCCAGCATTTT,CASRPGQGVFSNQPQHF
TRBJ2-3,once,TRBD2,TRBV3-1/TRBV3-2,TGTGCCAGCAGCCAAGAGCGGGGGGGTCCCCTCCCAGATACGCAGTATTTT,CASSQERGGPLPDTQYF
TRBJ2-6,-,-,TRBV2,TGTGCCGGGAATCAGGGGGCCAACGTCCTGACTTTC,CAGNQGANVLTF
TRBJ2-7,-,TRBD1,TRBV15,TGTGCCACCAGCCCGGGACAGGGGTACGAGCAGTACTTC,CATSPGQGYEQYF
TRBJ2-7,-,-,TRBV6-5,TGTGCCAGCAGTTACTCGAATCGGGGAACCTACGAGCAGTACTTC,CASSYSNRGTYEQYF
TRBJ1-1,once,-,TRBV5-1,TGCGCCAGCAGCTTAGACGGTTTGAACACTGAAGCTTTCTTT,CASSLDGLNTEAFF
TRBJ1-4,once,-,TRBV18,TGTGCCAGCTCACAGGGGGACCATGAAAAACTGTTTTTT,CASSQGDHEKLFF
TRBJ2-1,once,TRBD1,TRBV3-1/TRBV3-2,TGTGCCAGCAGCCGGGGGACAGGGAACTACAATGAGCAGTTCTTC,CASSRGTGNYNEQFF
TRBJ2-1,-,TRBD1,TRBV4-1,TGCGCCAGCAGCCAACCCGGGACAGGGAACAATGAGCAGTTCTTC,CASSQPGTGNNEQFF
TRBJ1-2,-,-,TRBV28,TGTGCCAGCAGTTTCGGCATCGGGGGAAACTATGGCTACACCTTC,CASSFGIGGNYGYTF
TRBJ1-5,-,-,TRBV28,TGTGCCAGCAGTTTTTATTTCGGGCAGCCCCAGCATTTT,CASSFYFGQPQHF
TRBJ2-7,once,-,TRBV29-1,TGCAGCGGCACCCAGGGGGGCGAGCAGTACTTC,CSGTQGGEQYF
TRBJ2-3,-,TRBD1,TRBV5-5,TGTGCCAGCAGCTCAAGACAGGGGACAGATACGCAGTATTTT,CASSSRQGTDTQYF
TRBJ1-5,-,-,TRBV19,TGTGCCAGTAGTGAGAAGGGACACCCCAATCAGCCCCAGCATTTT,CASSEKGHPNQPQHF
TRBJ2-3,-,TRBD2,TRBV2,TGTGCCAGCAGGATTAGCGGGGGTCGCACAGATACGCAGTATTTT,CASRISGGRTDTQYF
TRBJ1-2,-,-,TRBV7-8,TGTGCCAGCAGCTTGGGGGTTTTGGTCTATGGCTACACCTTC,CASSLGVLVYGYTF
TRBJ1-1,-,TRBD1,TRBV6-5,TGTGCCAGCAGCTACAGGGGCAGGAACACTGAAGCTTTCTTT,CASSYRGRNTEAFF
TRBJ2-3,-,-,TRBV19,TGTGCCAGTAGCCAACTAGGCACAGATACGCAGTATTTT,CASSQLGTDTQYF
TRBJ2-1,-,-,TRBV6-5,TGTGCCATCGACAACCGCCTCTACAATGAGCAGTTCTTC,CAIDNRLYNEQFF
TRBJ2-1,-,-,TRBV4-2,TGTGCCAGCAGCCTTAACCAAATGGGGGTTGAGCAGTTCTTC,CASSLNQMGVEQFF
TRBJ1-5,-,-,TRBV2,TGTGCCAGCAGCGGCAGTTCATTCAATCAGCCCCAGCATTTT,CASSGSSFNQPQHF
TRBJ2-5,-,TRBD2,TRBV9,TGTGCCAGCAGCGTAGGGGATAGCGGGGGGTACCAAGAGACCCAGTACTTC,CASSVGDSGGYQETQYF
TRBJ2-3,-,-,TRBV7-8,TGTGCCAGCAGCACTAGGACTACCACAGATACGCAGTATTTT,CASSTRTTTDTQYF
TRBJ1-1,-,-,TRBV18,TGTGCCAGCTCACCACGCACTGAAGCTTTCTTT,CASSPRTEAFF
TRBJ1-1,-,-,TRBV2,TGTGCCAGCAGTGATCGGCAGTCCGCTGAAGCTTTCTTT,CASSDRQSAEAFF
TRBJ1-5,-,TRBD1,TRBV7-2,TGTGCCAGCAGCTTAGCCCAGGGGGATCAGCCCCAGCATTTT,CASSLAQGDQPQHF
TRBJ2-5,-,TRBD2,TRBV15,TGTGCCACCAGAAGCCCGGGGGGGACCCAGTACTTC,CATRSPGGTQYF
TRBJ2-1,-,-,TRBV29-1,TGCAGCGTTCTACAGGGTACCTACAATGAGCAGTTCTTC,CSVLQGTYNEQFF
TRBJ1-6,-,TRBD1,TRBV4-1,TGCGCCAGCAGCCATCCTCCCCGACGACAGGGGGCCCGAAATTCACCCCTCCACTTT,CASSHPPRRQGARNSPLHF
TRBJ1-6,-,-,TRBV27,TGTGCCAGCAGTTCTACCCGGGTCGGAGTAGGTAATTCACCCCTCCACTTT,CASSSTRVGVGNSPLHF
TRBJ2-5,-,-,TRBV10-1,TGCGCCAGCAGTGAGTCGGGCTTCGGGCGGGAGACCCAGTACTTC,CASSESGFGRETQYF
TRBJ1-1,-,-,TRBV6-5,TGTGCCAGCAGCCCGTTAGGGGCGGCAAACACTGAAGCTTTCTTT,CASSPLGAANTEAFF
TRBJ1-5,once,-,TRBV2,TGTGCCAGCAGTAGGGGCCCCGACGATCAGCCCCAGCATTTT,CASSRGPDDQPQHF